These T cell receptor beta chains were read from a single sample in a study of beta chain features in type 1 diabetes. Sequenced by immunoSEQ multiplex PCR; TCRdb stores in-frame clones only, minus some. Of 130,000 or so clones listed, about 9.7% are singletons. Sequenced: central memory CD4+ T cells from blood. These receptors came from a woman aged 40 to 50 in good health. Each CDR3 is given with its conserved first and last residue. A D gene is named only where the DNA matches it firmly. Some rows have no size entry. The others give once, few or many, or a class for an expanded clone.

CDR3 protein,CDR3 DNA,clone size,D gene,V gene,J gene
CASSRGTVNNSPLHF,TGTGCCAGCAGCCGAGGGACAGTTAATAATTCACCCCTCCACTTT,few,TRBD1,TRBV5-4,TRBJ1-6
CASSETMDQPQHF,TGTGCCAGCAGCGAAACAATGGATCAGCCCCAGCATTTT,-,-,TRBV11-2,TRBJ1-5
CASSPTSGGATDTQYF,TGTGCCAGCAGTCCCACTAGCGGGGGGGCCACAGATACGCAGTATTTT,few,TRBD2,TRBV27,TRBJ2-3
CASSLGQGNYEQYF,TGCGCCAGCAGCCTTGGGCAGGGGAATTACGAGCAGTACTTC,few,-,TRBV5-1,TRBJ2-7
CAISPSLYEQYF,TGTGCCATCAGCCCTAGTCTCTACGAGCAGTACTTC,many,-,TRBV10-3,TRBJ2-7
CASSPGQGGIVLNEQYF,TGTGCCAGCAGCCCCGGACAGGGTGGGATTGTTTTAAACGAGCAGTACTTC,many,TRBD1,TRBV7-9,TRBJ2-7
CASSEANYQPQHF,TGTGCCAGCAGTGAAGCGAACTATCAGCCCCAGCATTTT,few,-,TRBV2,TRBJ1-5
CATTQGGLGGYTF,TGTGCCACGACCCAGGGTGGGCTAGGGGGCTACACCTTC,-,-,TRBV6-4,TRBJ1-2
CASTMDFTNSPLHF,TGTGCCAGTACTATGGACTTTACCAATTCACCCCTCCACTTT,-,-,TRBV19,TRBJ1-6
CASSRGQEEKLFF,TGTGCCAGCTCACGTGGACAGGAAGAAAAACTGTTTTTT,few,TRBD1,TRBV18,TRBJ1-4
CASTNRPGQGNQPQHF,TGCGCCAGCACTAACCGACCGGGACAGGGAAATCAGCCCCAGCATTTT,-,TRBD1,TRBV23-1,TRBJ1-5
CASSWLAGSSYNEQFF,TGTGCCAGCAGTTGGCTAGCGGGTTCTTCCTACAATGAGCAGTTCTTC,few,TRBD2,TRBV2,TRBJ2-1
CASRVSGGEGYTF,TGCGCCAGCAGGGTATCTGGGGGCGAAGGCTACACCTTC,few,-,TRBV5-1,TRBJ1-2
CASSSSGLAATDTQYF,TGCGCCAGCAGCTCATCCGGACTTGCGGCTACAGATACGCAGTATTTT,-,-,TRBV5-1,TRBJ2-3
CASSPGTLSSYEQYF,TGTGCCAGCAGCCCCGGGACACTGAGCTCCTACGAGCAGTACTTC,-,-,TRBV5-5,TRBJ2-7
CAIRDYSTDTQYF,TGTGCCATCCGGGACTATAGCACAGATACGCAGTATTTT,few,TRBD2,TRBV10-3,TRBJ2-3
CASSKGAYEQYF,TGTGCCAGCAGCAAAGGAGCCTACGAGCAGTACTTC,-,-,TRBV21-1,TRBJ2-7
CASSPGTGGTMNTEAFF,TGCGCCAGCAGCCCCGGGACAGGGGGAACAATGAACACTGAAGCTTTCTTT,few,TRBD1,TRBV4-3,TRBJ1-1
CASSGRRGDWYF,TGCGCCAGCAGTGGTAGGAGGGGCGACTGGTACTTC,few,-,TRBV10-2,TRBJ2-7
CASSLASVTQYF,TGTGCCAGCAGCTTAGCGAGTGTTACGCAGTATTTT,-,-,TRBV7-2,TRBJ2-3
CASSRTGDGYTF,TGTGCCAGCAGTCGGACGGGAGATGGCTACACCTTC,-,-,TRBV2,TRBJ1-2
CASSLAGGGFETQYF,TGTGCCAGCAGCTTGGCCGGGGGGGGCTTCGAGACCCAGTACTTC,-,TRBD2,TRBV5-6,TRBJ2-5
CASSPSMGAEEKLFF,TGTGCCAGCTCACCATCGATGGGGGCGGAAGAAAAACTGTTTTTT,many,-,TRBV18,TRBJ1-4
CASSPEERGGATDTQYF,TGCGCCAGCAGCCCCGAGGAGCGGGGGGGTGCCACAGATACGCAGTATTTT,-,TRBD2,TRBV5-1,TRBJ2-3
CASSLAPRLNSGNTIYF,TGCGCCAGCAGCTTGGCCCCCAGGCTAAACTCTGGAAACACCATATATTTT,-,-,TRBV5-1,TRBJ1-3
CASSVDRFSGNTIYF,TGTGCCAGCAGCGTGGACAGATTCTCTGGAAACACCATATATTTT,-,-,TRBV9,TRBJ1-3
CASNPQHRGAAYEQYF,TGCGCCAGCAACCCTCAGCACCGGGGAGCCGCCTACGAGCAGTACTTC,few,-,TRBV10-2,TRBJ2-7
CASSLRTSGGHNEQFF,TGTGCCAGCAGTCTTAGGACTAGCGGGGGACACAATGAGCAGTTCTTC,-,TRBD2,TRBV27,TRBJ2-1
CAIISQSSNTIYF,TGTGCCATCATCTCACAGTCCTCAAACACCATATATTTT,-,-,TRBV10-3,TRBJ1-3
CASSPRGVGELFF,TGTGCCAGCAGCCCCAGGGGGGTCGGGGAGCTGTTTTTT,few,-,TRBV9,TRBJ2-2
CASSLRGQGGLNEQFF,TGTGCCAGCAGCTTGAGGGGACAGGGAGGATTGAATGAGCAGTTCTTC,few,TRBD1,TRBV7-9,TRBJ2-1
CASSDQRSSYNEQFF,TGTGCCAGCAGTGATCAGCGGAGCTCCTACAATGAGCAGTTCTTC,-,-,TRBV6-1,TRBJ2-1
CASSPTTLNTGELFF,TGTGCCAGCAGCCCCACTACGCTGAACACCGGGGAGCTGTTTTTT,many,-,TRBV7-2,TRBJ2-2
CASSESGGQNIQYF,TGCGCCAGCAGTGAGTCTGGGGGCCAAAACATTCAGTACTTC,-,-,TRBV10-2,TRBJ2-4
CASSQDLAGNYGYTF,TGTGCCAGCAGCCAAGATTTGGCAGGCAACTATGGCTACACCTTC,few,-,TRBV4-2,TRBJ1-2
CASSYLNNHEQYF,TGTGCCAGCAGTTACCTCAACAATCACGAGCAGTACTTC,few,-,TRBV6-5,TRBJ2-7
CASSYGGVSSYEQYF,TGTGCCAGCAGTTACGGCGGGGTGAGCTCCTACGAGCAGTACTTC,few,-,TRBV6-5,TRBJ2-7
CSVVGEGAGGYTF,TGCAGCGTTGTTGGTGAGGGGGCAGGTGGCTACACCTTC,few,TRBD1,TRBV29-1,TRBJ1-2
CASSAGQMNTEAFF,TGTGCCAGCAGTGCTGGACAGATGAACACTGAAGCTTTCTTT,few,-,TRBV6-1,TRBJ1-1
CASSTGTGKSYEQYF,TGTGCCAGCAGCACAGGGACAGGGAAATCCTACGAGCAGTACTTC,-,TRBD1,TRBV7-6,TRBJ2-7
CASSVAASGAYYEQYF,TGTGCCAGCAGCGTAGCGGCTAGCGGGGCCTACTACGAGCAGTACTTC,-,TRBD2,TRBV9,TRBJ2-7
CASSTPGGFYGYTF,TGTGCCAGCAGTACTCCGGGGGGCTTTTATGGCTACACCTTC,-,-,TRBV28,TRBJ1-2
CASTPQAGGRETQYF,TGTGCCAGCACTCCCCAGGCAGGGGGCAGAGAGACCCAGTACTTC,few,TRBD1,TRBV6-5,TRBJ2-5
CASSVLAEGGETQYF,TGTGCCAGTAGTGTCCTAGCGGAAGGGGGAGAGACCCAGTACTTC,-,-,TRBV19,TRBJ2-5
CASSPRDTDQPQHF,TGTGCCAGCAGTCCCCGGGACACAGATCAGCCCCAGCATTTT,-,-,TRBV7-6,TRBJ1-5
CASSQAFSGEQFF,TGTGCCAGCAGCCAAGCTTTTAGCGGGGAGCAGTTCTTC,medium-sized,TRBD2,TRBV14,TRBJ2-1
CASSAGTGLNPGYTF,TGTGCCAGCAGTGCGGGGACAGGGCTCAATCCTGGCTACACCTTC,-,TRBD1,TRBV2,TRBJ1-2
CASSSLGDRVNYGYTF,TGTGCCAGCAGCTCCCTCGGGGACAGGGTTAACTATGGCTACACCTTC,few,TRBD1,TRBV7-6,TRBJ1-2
CASSTNLGQRPNEQFF,TGTGCCAGTAGTACGAACCTGGGACAGCGACCCAATGAGCAGTTCTTC,-,TRBD1,TRBV19,TRBJ2-1
CASSSPSVYEQYF,TGTGCCAGCAGCTCCCCCTCCGTGTACGAGCAGTACTTC,-,-,TRBV5-4,TRBJ2-7
CASSSQGNGYTF,TGTGCCAGCAGCTCACAGGGAAACGGCTACACCTTC,few,-,TRBV7-2,TRBJ1-2
CASSQSGGNTIYF,TGCGCCAGCAGCCAATCGGGAGGTAACACCATATATTTT,-,-,TRBV4-3,TRBJ1-3
CASSYSVWGDEQFF,TGTGCCAGCAGTTACTCAGTCTGGGGCGATGAGCAGTTCTTC,few,-,TRBV6-5,TRBJ2-1
CASKETGAGNTIYF,TGTGCCAGCAAAGAGACAGGGGCTGGAAACACCATATATTTT,-,TRBD1,TRBV7-9,TRBJ1-3
CASSYVGTGQLGYTF,TGTGCCAGCAGTTACGTTGGGACAGGGCAGCTTGGCTACACCTTC,once,TRBD1,TRBV6-5,TRBJ1-2
CASSPAQGATGELFF,TGTGCCAGCTCACCAGCACAGGGTGCCACCGGGGAGCTGTTTTTT,few,-,TRBV18,TRBJ2-2